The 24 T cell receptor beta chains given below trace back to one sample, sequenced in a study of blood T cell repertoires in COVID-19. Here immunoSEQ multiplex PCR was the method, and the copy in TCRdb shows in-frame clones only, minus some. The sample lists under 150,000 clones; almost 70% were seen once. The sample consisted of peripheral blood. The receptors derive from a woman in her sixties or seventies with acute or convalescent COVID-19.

CDR3 nucleotide sequence: TGTGCCATCAGGGACGGGACTTACTACGAGCAGTACTTC. This translates into CAIRDGTYYEQYF. V gene TRBV10-3 combines with J gene TRBJ2-7; maybe TRBD2 (6 bases). The CDR3 has 13 amino acids. Germline loops: CDR1 ENHRY, CDR2 SYGVKD. With 6 bases removed from V and 3 bases from J, the gap between germline ends came to 12 bases.

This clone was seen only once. The CDR3 protein is CASSPTSGGAWDEQYF. The CDR3 DNA follows: TGTGCCAGCAGCCCGACTAGCGGGGGGGCCTGGGACGAGCAGTACTTC. The genes are TRBV3-1 (or the pseudogene TRBV3-2) and TRBJ2-7, with 14 bases matching TRBD2. V gave up 4 bases and J gave up 5 bases; unmatched junction bases: 7. This CDR3 has 16 residues. Germline assignment: CDR1 LGHDT and CDR2 YNNKEL (reference sequence).

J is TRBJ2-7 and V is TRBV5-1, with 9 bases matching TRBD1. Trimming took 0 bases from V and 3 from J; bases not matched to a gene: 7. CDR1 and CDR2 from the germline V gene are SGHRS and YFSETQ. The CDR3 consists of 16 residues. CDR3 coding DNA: TGCGCCAGCAGCTTGGCCACCGGGACAGGGTTCTACGAGCAGTACTTC. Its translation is CASSLATGTGFYEQYF.

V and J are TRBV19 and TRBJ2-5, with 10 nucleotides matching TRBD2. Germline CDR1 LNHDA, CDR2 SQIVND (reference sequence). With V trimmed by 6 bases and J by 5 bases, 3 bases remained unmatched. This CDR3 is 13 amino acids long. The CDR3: CASRKGLAETQYF. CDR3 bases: TGTGCCAGTAGGAAGGGACTAGCGGAGACCCAGTACTTC.

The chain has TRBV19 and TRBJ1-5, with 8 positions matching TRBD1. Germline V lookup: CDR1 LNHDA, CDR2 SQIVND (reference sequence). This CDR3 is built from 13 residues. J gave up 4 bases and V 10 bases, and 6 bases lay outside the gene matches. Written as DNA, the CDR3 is TGTGCCACCACAGGGGGGGGGAATCAGCCCCAGCATTTT. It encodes CATTGGGNQPQHF.

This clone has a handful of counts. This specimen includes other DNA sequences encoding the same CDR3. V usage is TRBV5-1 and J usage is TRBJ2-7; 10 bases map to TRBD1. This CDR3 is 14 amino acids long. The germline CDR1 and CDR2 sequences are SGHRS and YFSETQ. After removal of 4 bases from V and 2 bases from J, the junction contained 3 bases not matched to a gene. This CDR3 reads CASSPGTGAYEQYF. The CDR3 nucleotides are TGCGCCAGCAGCCCCGGGACAGGGGCCTACGAGCAGTACTTC.

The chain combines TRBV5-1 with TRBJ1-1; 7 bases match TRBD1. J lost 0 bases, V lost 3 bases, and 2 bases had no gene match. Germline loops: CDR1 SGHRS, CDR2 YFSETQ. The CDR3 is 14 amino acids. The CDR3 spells CASSSTGMNTEAFF. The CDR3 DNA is TGCGCCAGCAGCTCGACAGGGATGAACACTGAAGCTTTCTTT.

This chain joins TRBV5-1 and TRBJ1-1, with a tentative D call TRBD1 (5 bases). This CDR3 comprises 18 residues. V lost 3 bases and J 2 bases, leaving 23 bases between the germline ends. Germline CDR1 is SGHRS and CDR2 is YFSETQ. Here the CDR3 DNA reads TGCGCCAGCAGCTCAATAGGGCAGGGAATAGCAGTAAACACTGAAGCTTTCTTT. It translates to CASSSIGQGIAVNTEAFF.

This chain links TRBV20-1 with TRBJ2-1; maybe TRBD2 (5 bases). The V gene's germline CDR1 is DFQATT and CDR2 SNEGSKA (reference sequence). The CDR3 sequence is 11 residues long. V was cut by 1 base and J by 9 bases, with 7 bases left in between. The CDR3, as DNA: TGCAGTGCTAGAGGCGGAGGTGAGCAGTTCTTC. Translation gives CSARGGGEQFF.

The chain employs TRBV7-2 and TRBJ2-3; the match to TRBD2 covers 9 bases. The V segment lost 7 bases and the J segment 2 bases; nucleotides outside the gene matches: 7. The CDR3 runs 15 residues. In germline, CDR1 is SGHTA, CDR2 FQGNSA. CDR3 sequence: CASTLSGGPTDTQYF. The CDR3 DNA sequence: TGTGCCAGCACCCTAAGCGGGGGGCCCACAGATACGCAGTATTTT. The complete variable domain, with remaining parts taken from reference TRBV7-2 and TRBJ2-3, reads GAGVSQSPSNKVTEKGKDVELRCDPISGHTALYWYRQSLGQGLEFLIYFQGNSAPDKSGLPSDRFSAERTGGSVSTLTIQRTQQEDSAVYLCASTLSGGPTDTQYFGPGTRLTVL.

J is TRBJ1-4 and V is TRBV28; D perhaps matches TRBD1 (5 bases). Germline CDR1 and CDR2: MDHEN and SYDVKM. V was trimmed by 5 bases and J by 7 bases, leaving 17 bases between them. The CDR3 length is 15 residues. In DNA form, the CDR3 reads TGTGCCAGCAGTGCAACGCGGGAGGACACTGAAAAACTGTTTTTT. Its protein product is CASSATREDTEKLFF.

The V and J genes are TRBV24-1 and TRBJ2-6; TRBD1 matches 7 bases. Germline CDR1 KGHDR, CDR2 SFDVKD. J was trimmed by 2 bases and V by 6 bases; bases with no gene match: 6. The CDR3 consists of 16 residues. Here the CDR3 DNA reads TGTGCCACCAGTTCCCAGGGGGTGACTGGGGCCAACGTCCTGACTTTC. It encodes CATSSQGVTGANVLTF.

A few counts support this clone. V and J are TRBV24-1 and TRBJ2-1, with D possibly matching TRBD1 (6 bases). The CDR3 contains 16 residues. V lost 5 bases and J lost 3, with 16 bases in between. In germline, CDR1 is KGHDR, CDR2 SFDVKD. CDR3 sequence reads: CATSATGLNYYNEQFF. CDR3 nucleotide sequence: TGTGCCACCAGTGCGACAGGTCTGAACTACTACAATGAGCAGTTCTTC.

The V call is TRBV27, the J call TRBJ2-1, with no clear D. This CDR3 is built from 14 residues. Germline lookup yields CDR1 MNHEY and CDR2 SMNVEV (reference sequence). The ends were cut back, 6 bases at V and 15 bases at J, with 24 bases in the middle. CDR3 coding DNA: TGTGCCAGCAGGTTGTCGCAGAACACCTTGACTTGGTTCTTC. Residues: CASRLSQNTLTWFF.

The DNA of the CDR3 is TGTGCCAGCAGCTTGGGTTGGGGGCCCTCGGGCTACACCTTC. This codes for CASSLGWGPSGYTF. This rearrangement joins TRBV7-9 to TRBJ1-2; TRBD1 might be the D (6 bases). Between the trimmed V and J ends, which lost 3 bases and 8 bases, there was a span of 16 bases. CDR1 and CDR2 (germline): SEHNR, FQNEAQ (reference sequence). This CDR3 has 14 amino acids.

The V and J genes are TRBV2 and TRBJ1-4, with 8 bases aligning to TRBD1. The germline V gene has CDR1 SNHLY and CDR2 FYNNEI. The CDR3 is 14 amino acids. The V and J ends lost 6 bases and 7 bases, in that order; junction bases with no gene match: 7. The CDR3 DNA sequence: TGTGCCAGCAGACTGACAGGGGTGGGTGAAAAACTGTTTTTT. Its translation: CASRLTGVGEKLFF.

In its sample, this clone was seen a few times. The CDR3 sequence: CASSPRAGKSTNEKLFF. CDR3 bases: TGTGCCAGCTCACCACGGGCGGGGAAGTCAACTAATGAAAAACTGTTTTTT. The J gene is TRBJ1-4, the V gene TRBV18; D call uncertain. Looked up from germline, CDR1 is KGHSH and CDR2 is LQKENI. The CDR3 has 17 residues. V lost 1 base and J lost 0, with 12 bases in between.

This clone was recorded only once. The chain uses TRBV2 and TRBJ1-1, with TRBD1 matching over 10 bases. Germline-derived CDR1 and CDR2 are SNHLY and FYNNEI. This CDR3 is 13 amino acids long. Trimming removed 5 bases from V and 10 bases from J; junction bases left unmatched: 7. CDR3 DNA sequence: TGTGCCAGCAGTCCCGACAGGGGGCAAAGAGCTTTCTTT. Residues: CASSPDRGQRAFF.

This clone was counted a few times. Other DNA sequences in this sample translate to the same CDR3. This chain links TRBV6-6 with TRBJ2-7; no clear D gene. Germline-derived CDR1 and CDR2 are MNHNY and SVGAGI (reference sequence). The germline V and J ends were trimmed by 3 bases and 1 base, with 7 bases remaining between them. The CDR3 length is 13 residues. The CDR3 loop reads CASSYPGSYEQYF. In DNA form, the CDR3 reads TGTGCCAGCAGTTATCCAGGATCCTACGAGCAGTACTTC.

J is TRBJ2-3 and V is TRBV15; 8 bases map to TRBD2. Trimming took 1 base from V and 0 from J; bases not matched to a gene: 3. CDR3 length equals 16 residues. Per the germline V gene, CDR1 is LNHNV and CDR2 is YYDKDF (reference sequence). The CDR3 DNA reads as TGTGCCACCAGCAGAGGAACTAGCGGCAGCACAGATACGCAGTATTTT. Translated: CATSRGTSGSTDTQYF.

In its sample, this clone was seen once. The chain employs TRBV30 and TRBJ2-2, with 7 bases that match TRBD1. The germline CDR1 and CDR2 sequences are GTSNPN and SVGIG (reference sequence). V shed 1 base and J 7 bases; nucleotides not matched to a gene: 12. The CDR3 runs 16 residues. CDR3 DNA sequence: TGTGCCTGGAGTGATTATGGCAGGGGGTCCGGCGGGGAGCTGTTTTTT. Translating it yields CAWSDYGRGSGGELFF.

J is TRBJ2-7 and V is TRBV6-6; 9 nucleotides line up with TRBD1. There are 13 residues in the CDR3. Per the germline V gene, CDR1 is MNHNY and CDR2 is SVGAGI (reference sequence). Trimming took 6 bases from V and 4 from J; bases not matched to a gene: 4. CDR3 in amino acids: CASRDRGRYEQYF. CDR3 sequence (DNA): TGTGCCAGCAGGGACAGGGGCCGTTACGAGCAGTACTTC.

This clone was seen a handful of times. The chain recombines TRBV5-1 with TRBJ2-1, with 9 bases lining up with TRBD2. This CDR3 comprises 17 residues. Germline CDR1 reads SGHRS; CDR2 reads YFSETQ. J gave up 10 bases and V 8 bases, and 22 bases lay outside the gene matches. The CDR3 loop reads CARTGTSRTHAGEEQFF. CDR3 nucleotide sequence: TGCGCCAGAACCGGGACTAGCAGAACCCACGCCGGGGAGGAGCAGTTCTTC.

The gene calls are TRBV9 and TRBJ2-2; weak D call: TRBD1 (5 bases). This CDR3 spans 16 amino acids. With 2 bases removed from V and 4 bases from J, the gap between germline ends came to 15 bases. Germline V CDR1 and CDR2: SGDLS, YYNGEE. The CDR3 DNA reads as TGTGCCAGCAGCGTGACAGCTACCTCTATCACCGGGGAGCTGTTTTTT. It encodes CASSVTATSITGELFF.